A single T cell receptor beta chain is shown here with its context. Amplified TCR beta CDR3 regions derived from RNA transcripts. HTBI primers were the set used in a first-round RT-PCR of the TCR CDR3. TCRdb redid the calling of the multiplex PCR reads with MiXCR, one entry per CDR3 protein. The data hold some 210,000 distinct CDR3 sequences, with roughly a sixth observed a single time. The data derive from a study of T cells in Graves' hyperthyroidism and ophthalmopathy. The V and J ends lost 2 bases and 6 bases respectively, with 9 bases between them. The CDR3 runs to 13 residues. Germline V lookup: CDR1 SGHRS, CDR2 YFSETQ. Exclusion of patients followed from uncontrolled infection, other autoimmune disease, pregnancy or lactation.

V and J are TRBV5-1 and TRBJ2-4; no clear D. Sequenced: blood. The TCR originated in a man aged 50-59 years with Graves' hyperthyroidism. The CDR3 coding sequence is TGCGCCAGCAGCTTAGGCAGACCAAACATTCAGTACTTC. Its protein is CASSLGRPNIQYF.